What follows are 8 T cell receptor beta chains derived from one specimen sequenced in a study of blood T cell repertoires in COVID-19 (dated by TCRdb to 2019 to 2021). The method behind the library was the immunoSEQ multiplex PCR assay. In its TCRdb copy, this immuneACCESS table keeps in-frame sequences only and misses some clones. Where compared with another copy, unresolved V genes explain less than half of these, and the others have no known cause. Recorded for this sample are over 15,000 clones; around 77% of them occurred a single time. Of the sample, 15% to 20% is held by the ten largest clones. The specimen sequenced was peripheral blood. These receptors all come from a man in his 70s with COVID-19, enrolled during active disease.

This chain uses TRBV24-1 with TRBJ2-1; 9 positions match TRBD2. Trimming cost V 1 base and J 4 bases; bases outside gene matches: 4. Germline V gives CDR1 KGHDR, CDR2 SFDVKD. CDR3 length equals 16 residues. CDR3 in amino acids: CATSDLPSGVYNEQFF. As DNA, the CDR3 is TGTGCCACCAGTGATTTACCTAGCGGGGTATACAATGAGCAGTTCTTC.

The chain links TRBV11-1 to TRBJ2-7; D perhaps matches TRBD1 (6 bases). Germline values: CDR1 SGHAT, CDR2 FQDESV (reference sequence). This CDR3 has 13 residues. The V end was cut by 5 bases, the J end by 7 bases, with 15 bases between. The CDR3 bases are TGTGCCAGCAGCCCGACAGGCCCTCGGGAGCAGTACTTC. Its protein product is CASSPTGPREQYF.

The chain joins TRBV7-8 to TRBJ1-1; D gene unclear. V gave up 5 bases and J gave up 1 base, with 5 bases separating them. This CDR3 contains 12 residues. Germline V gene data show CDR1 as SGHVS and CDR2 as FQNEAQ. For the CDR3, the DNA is TGTGCCAGCAGCCCCCGGAACACTGAAGCTTTCTTT. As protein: CASSPRNTEAFF.

CDR3 sequence: CASSFSTGGYYGYTF. In DNA, the CDR3 is TGCGCCAGCAGTTTTAGTACAGGGGGTTATTATGGCTACACCTTC. This chain uses TRBV5-1 with TRBJ1-2; 8 bases are a match to TRBD1. CDR3 size: 15 residues. The V segment lost 5 bases and the J segment 5 bases; nucleotides outside the gene matches: 11. CDR1 SGHRS and CDR2 YFSETQ come from the germline V gene. The entire variable domain, with the rest obtained from reference TRBV5-1 and TRBJ1-2, is as follows: KAGVTQTPRYLIKTRGQQVTLSCSPISGHRSVSWYQQTPGQGLQFLFEYFSETQRNKGNFPGRFSGRQFSNSRSEMNVSTLELGDSALYLCASSFSTGGYYGYTFGSGTRLTVV.

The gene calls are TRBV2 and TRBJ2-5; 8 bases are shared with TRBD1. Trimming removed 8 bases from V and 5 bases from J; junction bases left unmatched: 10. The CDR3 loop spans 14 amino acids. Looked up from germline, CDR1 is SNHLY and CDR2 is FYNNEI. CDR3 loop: CASGRQGQTETQYF. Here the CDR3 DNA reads TGTGCCAGCGGCAGACAGGGGCAGACGGAGACCCAGTACTTC. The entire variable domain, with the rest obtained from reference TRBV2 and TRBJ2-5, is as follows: EPEVTQTPSHQVTQMGQEVILRCVPISNHLYFYWYRQILGQKVEFLVSFYNNEISEKSEIFDDQFSVERPDGSNFTLKIRSTKLEDSAMYFCASGRQGQTETQYFGPGTRLLVL.

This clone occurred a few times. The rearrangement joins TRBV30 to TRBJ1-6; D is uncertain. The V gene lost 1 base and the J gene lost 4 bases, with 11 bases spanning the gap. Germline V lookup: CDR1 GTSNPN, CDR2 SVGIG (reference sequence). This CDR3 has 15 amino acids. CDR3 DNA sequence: TGTGCCTGGAGTGGGGTTCTAGAATATAATTCACCCCTCCACTTT. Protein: CAWSGVLEYNSPLHF.

DNA for the CDR3: TGCAATGATCGGGAGCGGGAGGGCCTTTCGGGAGATACGCAGTATTTT. Translating gives CNDREREGLSGDTQYF. The chain recombines TRBV21-1 with TRBJ2-3; the table's TRBD2 call for D was not verified on the DNA. TRBV21-1 is annotated as a pseudogene. The CDR3 spans 16 residues.

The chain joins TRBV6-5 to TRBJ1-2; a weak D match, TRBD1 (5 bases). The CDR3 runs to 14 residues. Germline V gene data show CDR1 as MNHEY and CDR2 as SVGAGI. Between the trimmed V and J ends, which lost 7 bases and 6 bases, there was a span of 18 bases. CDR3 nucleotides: TGTGCCAGCACCCCTCCGGCCCGCAGGGATGGCTACACCTTC. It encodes CASTPPARRDGYTF.